The 20 T cell receptor beta chains below come from one sample, sequenced in a study of cytomegalovirus exposure and HLA in healthy donors. In the PCR, 60 Vbeta and 13 Jbeta primers were used. Data came from immunoSEQ multiplex PCR; TCRdb stores just in-frame clones and leaves some out. Of 270,000 or so clones listed, roughly 91% are singletons. The sequencing input was PBMCs. These receptors all stem from a girl under 10 years old in good health and CMV-seronegative.

This clone was seen a handful of times. The chain uses TRBV11-2 and TRBJ1-2; 8 bases fit TRBD1. J was trimmed by 6 bases and V by 3 bases; bases with no gene match: 6. CDR3 length: 14 residues. Germline CDR1 and CDR2: SGHAT and FQNNGV. CDR3 DNA sequence: TGTGCCAGCAGCTTCGCTACAGGGGGAAATGGCTACACCTTC. Protein product: CASSFATGGNGYTF.

The genes are TRBV27 and TRBJ1-5, with 7 bases identical to TRBD1. Germline CDR1 MNHEY, CDR2 SMNVEV (reference sequence). V gave up 6 bases and J gave up 4 bases; unmatched junction bases: 9. The CDR3 loop spans 15 amino acids. The CDR3 region is CASRTRGIGNQPQHF. DNA of the CDR3: TGTGCCAGCAGGACCAGGGGGATCGGGAATCAGCCCCAGCATTTT.

The sample holds one count of this clone. V gene TRBV6-1 combines with J gene TRBJ1-3; the D is unclear. Germline V gene lookup returns CDR1 MNHNS and CDR2 SASEGT. The CDR3 has 16 amino acids. The V end lost 1 base, the J end lost 2 bases, and 12 bases lay between the germline ends. CDR3 sequence (DNA): TGTGCCAGCAGTGAAGTGGGCATAACGGCTGGAAACACCATATATTTT. Encoded protein: CASSEVGITAGNTIYF.

This sequence joins TRBV21-1 and TRBJ2-5; no check of the table's D call, TRBD1, against the DNA was made. TRBV21-1 is flagged as a pseudogene. The CDR3 is made up of 15 amino acids. CDR3 loop: CASSKGPKGIETQYF. The CDR3 DNA reads TGTGCCAGCAGCAAAGGCCCTAAGGGGATCGAGACCCAGTACTTC.

This sequence joins TRBV19 and TRBJ1-2; D call uncertain. Germline CDR1 is LNHDA and CDR2 is SQIVND (reference sequence). The V end was cut by 5 bases, the J end by 4 bases, with 17 bases between. The CDR3 extends over 15 amino acids. DNA of the CDR3: TGTGCCAGTAGTGCCTGGACGCACGAGGGCTATGGCTACACCTTC. Residues: CASSAWTHEGYGYTF.

This rearrangement joins TRBV4-2 to TRBJ2-5; TRBD1 aligns across 12 bases. Germline V lookup: CDR1 LGHNA, CDR2 YNFKEQ. The CDR3 loop spans 16 amino acids. V was clipped by 1 base and J by 5 bases; unmatched bases: 5. The CDR3 region has the DNA TGTGCCAGCAGCCAAGGGGACAGGGGGCGGCAGGAGACCCAGTACTTC. Translating gives CASSQGDRGRQETQYF.

The chain employs TRBV6-5 and TRBJ2-7; 7 nucleotides line up with TRBD2. The CDR3 spans 15 residues. The J segment lost 2 bases and the V segment lost 2 bases, leaving 6 bases of the junction unmatched. In germline, CDR1 is MNHEY, CDR2 SVGAGI. CDR3 loop: CASSYRGEGTYEQYF. The CDR3 nucleotides are TGTGCCAGCAGTTACCGGGGGGAGGGAACCTACGAGCAGTACTTC.

This clone has a single count. This sequence joins TRBV13 and TRBJ2-2, with 11 bases matching TRBD2. This CDR3 has 15 amino acids. Germline CDR1 reads PRHDT; CDR2 reads FYEKMQ (reference sequence). With V trimmed by 4 bases and J by 5 bases, 3 bases remained unmatched. CDR3 protein: CASSSRLAGTGELFF. The CDR3 coding sequence is TGTGCCAGCAGCTCCCGACTAGCGGGGACCGGGGAGCTGTTTTTT.

This clone was detected only a few times. For the CDR3, the DNA is TGTGCCAGCAGCTTAGAGTACAGGGCGGAGACCCAGTACTTC. Its protein is CASSLEYRAETQYF. The chain joins TRBV11-2 to TRBJ2-5, with D maybe TRBD1 (6 bases). The germline gives CDR1 SGHAT, CDR2 FQNNGV. CDR3 length equals 14 residues. V was clipped by 0 bases and J by 5 bases, with 10 bases between them.

This chain uses TRBV6-5 with TRBJ1-4; a weak D match, TRBD1 (6 bases). Germline CDR1 and CDR2: MNHEY and SVGAGI. Trimming pared 2 bases from V and 6 bases from J, leaving 7 bases between. The length of the CDR3 is 13 residues. This CDR3 reads CASSYHRDEKLFF. The CDR3 nucleotides are TGTGCCAGCAGTTACCACAGGGATGAAAAACTGTTTTTT.

The genes are TRBV6-1 and TRBJ1-1; weak D call: TRBD1 (5 bases). The CDR3 extends over 12 amino acids. The germline V gene encodes CDR1 MNHNS and CDR2 SASEGT. The CDR3 is CATGGTNTEAFF. The CDR3 nucleotides read TGTGCGACGGGGGGAACGAACACTGAAGCTTTCTTT.

The rearrangement links TRBV30 to TRBJ1-4, with 7 bases matching TRBD1. V was pared by 2 bases and J by 6 bases, with 3 bases of the junction left unmatched. Germline V lookup: CDR1 GTSNPN, CDR2 SVGIG (reference sequence). The CDR3 contains 13 residues. DNA of the CDR3: TGTGCCTGGAGTTCACAGGGGCATGAAAAACTGTTTTTT. This translates into CAWSSQGHEKLFF.

This chain links TRBV5-4 with TRBJ2-1; 11 bases fit TRBD2. The CDR3 has 15 residues. V gave up 4 bases and J gave up 2 bases; unmatched junction bases: 2. CDR1 is SGHNT, CDR2 YYREEE, per germline (reference sequence). Here the CDR3 DNA reads TGTGCCAGCAGCGTTAGCGGGAGGGCCTACAATGAGCAGTTCTTC. This codes for CASSVSGRAYNEQFF.

The chain has TRBV6-5 and TRBJ1-3, with 9 bases aligning to TRBD1. Germline CDR1 reads MNHEY; CDR2 reads SVGAGI. Losses at the gene ends were 6 bases for V and 2 bases for J; bases not matched to a gene: 2. This CDR3 contains 14 residues. The CDR3 loop is CASRRQGAGNTIYF. The CDR3 DNA sequence: TGTGCCAGCAGAAGACAGGGGGCTGGAAACACCATATATTTT.

This sequence joins TRBV6-5 and TRBJ2-1; no definite D call. This CDR3 comprises 14 residues. Germline loops: CDR1 MNHEY, CDR2 SVGAGI. V was shortened by 2 bases and J by 5 bases, with 10 bases between the two germline ends. CDR3 sequence reads: CASSYVDGDNEQFF. The DNA of the CDR3 is TGTGCCAGCAGTTACGTGGATGGAGACAATGAGCAGTTCTTC.

This clone showed up just once. The rearrangement links TRBV6-5 to TRBJ2-7, with a possible D match to TRBD1 (5 bases). V was trimmed by 2 bases and J by 1 base, leaving 9 bases between them. This CDR3 has 14 amino acids. Germline-derived CDR1 and CDR2 are MNHEY and SVGAGI. This CDR3 reads CASSYRTPSYEQYF. As DNA, the CDR3 is TGTGCCAGCAGTTACCGGACACCATCCTACGAGCAGTACTTC.

The chain combines TRBV6-1 with TRBJ1-6, with D possibly being TRBD1 (6 bases). V lost 8 bases and J 14 bases, leaving 19 bases between the germline ends. Germline V CDR1 and CDR2: MNHNS, SASEGT. The CDR3 consists of 13 residues. The CDR3, as DNA: TGTGCCAGCGAGACACAGACAGGTGAAACCCTCCACTTT. Amino acid sequence: CASETQTGETLHF.

The CDR3 loop reads CASSSTDQETQYF. CDR3 bases: TGTGCCAGCAGTTCGACAGATCAAGAGACCCAGTACTTC. The chain is built from TRBV27 and TRBJ2-5, with a weak D call TRBD1 (5 bases). There are 13 residues in the CDR3. Germline assignment: CDR1 MNHEY and CDR2 SMNVEV (reference sequence). Trimming removed 4 bases at V and 2 bases at J, with 8 bases between.

This chain links TRBV5-5 with TRBJ2-7; TRBD1 might be the D (5 bases). V was pared by 2 bases and J by 3 bases, with 9 bases between. The germline gives CDR1 SGHKS, CDR2 YYEKEE (reference sequence). The length of the CDR3 is 13 residues. The CDR3 sequence is CASSLPQVYEQYF. For the CDR3, the DNA is TGTGCCAGCAGCTTACCACAGGTCTACGAGCAGTACTTC.

The rearrangement uses TRBV9 and TRBJ1-3; D is perhaps TRBD1 (6 bases). The CDR3 spans 16 residues. The V gene's germline CDR1 is SGDLS and CDR2 YYNGEE. V shed 0 bases and J shed 3 bases, with 13 bases lying between them. CDR3 loop: CASSVEGSQGGNTIYF. Written as DNA, the CDR3 is TGTGCCAGCAGCGTAGAAGGATCACAGGGTGGAAACACCATATATTTT.